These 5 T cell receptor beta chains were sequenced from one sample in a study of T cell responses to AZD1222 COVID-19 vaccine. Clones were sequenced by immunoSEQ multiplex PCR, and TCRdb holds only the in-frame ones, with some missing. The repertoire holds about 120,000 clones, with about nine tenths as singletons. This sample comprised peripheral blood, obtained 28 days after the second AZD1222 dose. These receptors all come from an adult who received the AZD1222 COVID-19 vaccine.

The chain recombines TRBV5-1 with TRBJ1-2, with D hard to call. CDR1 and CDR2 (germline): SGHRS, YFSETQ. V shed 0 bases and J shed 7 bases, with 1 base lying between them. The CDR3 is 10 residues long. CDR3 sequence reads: CASSLGGYTF. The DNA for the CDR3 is TGCGCCAGCAGCTTGGGTGGCTACACCTTC. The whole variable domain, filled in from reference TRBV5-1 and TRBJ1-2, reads KAGVTQTPRYLIKTRGQQVTLSCSPISGHRSVSWYQQTPGQGLQFLFEYFSETQRNKGNFPGRFSGRQFSNSRSEMNVSTLELGDSALYLCASSLGGYTFGSGTRLTVV.

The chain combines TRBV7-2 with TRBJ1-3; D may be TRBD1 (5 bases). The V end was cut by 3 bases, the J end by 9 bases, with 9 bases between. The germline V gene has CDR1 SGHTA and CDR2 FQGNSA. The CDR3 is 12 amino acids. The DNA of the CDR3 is TGTGCCAGCAGCTTCGGGGACGCCACCATATATTTT. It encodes CASSFGDATIYF. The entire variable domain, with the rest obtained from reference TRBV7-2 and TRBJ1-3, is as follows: GAGVSQSPSNKVTEKGKDVELRCDPISGHTALYWYRQSLGQGLEFLIYFQGNSAPDKSGLPSDRFSAERTGGSVSTLTIQRTQQEDSAVYLCASSFGDATIYFGEGSWLTVV.

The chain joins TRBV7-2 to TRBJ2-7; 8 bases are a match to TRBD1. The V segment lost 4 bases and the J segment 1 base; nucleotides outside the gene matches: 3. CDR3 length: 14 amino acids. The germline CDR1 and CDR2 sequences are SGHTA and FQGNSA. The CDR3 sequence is CASSSDRGSYEQYF. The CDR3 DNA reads TGTGCCAGCAGCTCTGACAGGGGTTCCTACGAGCAGTACTTC.

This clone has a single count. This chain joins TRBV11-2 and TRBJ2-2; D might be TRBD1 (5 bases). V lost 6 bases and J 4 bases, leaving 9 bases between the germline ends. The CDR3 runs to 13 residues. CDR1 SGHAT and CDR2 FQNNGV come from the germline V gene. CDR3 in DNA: TGTGCCAGCAGGTCGACAGCCACCGGGGAGCTGTTTTTT. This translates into CASRSTATGELFF.

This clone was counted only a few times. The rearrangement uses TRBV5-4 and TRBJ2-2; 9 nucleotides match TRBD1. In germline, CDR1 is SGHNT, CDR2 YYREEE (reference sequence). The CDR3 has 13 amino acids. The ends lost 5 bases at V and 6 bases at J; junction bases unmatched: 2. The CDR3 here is CASSWTGAGELFF. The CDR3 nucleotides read TGTGCCAGCAGTTGGACAGGGGCCGGGGAGCTGTTTTTT.